This entry lists 14 T cell receptor beta chains sequenced from one sample in a study of beta chain features in type 1 diabetes. Their antigen targets remain unknown. Points from the study as a whole: TCRB CDR3s from Type 1 diabetes patients were moderately but significantly shorter in all four CD4+ subsets.

The study reverse transcribed the entire isolated RNA, so it sequenced expressed TCRB transcripts. Sequencing was performed with immunoSEQ multiplex PCR; in TCRdb, only in-frame clones are kept and a portion is missing. Of some 640,000 clones listed, around an eighth are singletons. Source material: naive CD4+ T cells from blood. All receptors derive from a young man with type 1 diabetes.

The rearrangement links TRBV5-1 to TRBJ2-5, with 9 bases that match TRBD2. Germline CDR1 is SGHRS and CDR2 is YFSETQ. The trim removed 7 bases at V and 1 base at J, leaving 11 bases unmatched. The CDR3 runs 16 residues. The CDR3 coding sequence is TGCGCCAGCCGCAAAGTGCCTAGCGGGACCCAAGAGACCCAGTACTTC. Its protein is CASRKVPSGTQETQYF.

This chain uses TRBV7-6 with TRBJ2-1; no firm D call. CDR1 and CDR2 (germline): SGHVS, FNYEAQ. The CDR3 length is 15 residues. V was cut by 1 base and J by 1 base, with 8 bases left in between. CDR3 protein: CASSLGVGSYNEQFF. In nucleotides, the CDR3 is TGTGCCAGCAGCTTAGGTGTGGGGTCCTACAATGAGCAGTTCTTC.

This clone has just a few counts. The chain employs TRBV5-1 and TRBJ2-1; 8 nucleotides match TRBD2. Trimming at V came to 0 bases and at J to 4 bases, leaving 3 bases not matched to a gene. Germline values: CDR1 SGHRS, CDR2 YFSETQ. The CDR3 covers 15 residues. The CDR3 here is CASSLEGLEYNEQFF. DNA of the CDR3: TGCGCCAGCAGCTTGGAGGGACTAGAGTACAATGAGCAGTTCTTC.

This clone has more than one count but fewer than ten. The V and J genes are TRBV15 and TRBJ2-2, with D possibly being TRBD2 (5 bases). This CDR3 contains 16 residues. Germline V gene data show CDR1 as LNHNV and CDR2 as YYDKDF (reference sequence). Deletions cut 4 bases from V and 2 bases from J, with 14 bases between. The CDR3 sequence is CATSIEGILNTGELFF. For the CDR3, the DNA is TGTGCCACCAGCATTGAGGGAATTTTAAACACCGGGGAGCTGTTTTTT.

The gene calls are TRBV7-6 and TRBJ2-7, with 8 positions matching TRBD2. The junction had 5 bases not matched to a gene; V was cut back by 1 base and J by 6 bases. CDR1 and CDR2 from the germline V gene are SGHVS and FNYEAQ. The CDR3 spans 14 residues. CDR3 sequence: CASSLDAGGGEQYF. In DNA form, the CDR3 reads TGTGCCAGCAGCTTAGACGCGGGAGGAGGCGAGCAGTACTTC.

Comments on this clone: This sample also contains other DNA sequences that code for the same CDR3. The chain joins TRBV5-1 to TRBJ2-7; tentatively, D is TRBD1 (6 bases). CDR1 is SGHRS and CDR2 is YFSETQ in the germline V gene. Trimming took 2 bases from V and 0 from J, leaving 9 bases between them. The CDR3 spans 14 residues. CDR3 bases: TGCGCCAGCAGCTTACAGGGAAGCTCCTACGAGCAGTACTTC. Residues: CASSLQGSSYEQYF.

With respect to this clone: At one end, the junction sequence differs from germline, possibly due to a read error. V and J are TRBV7-8 and TRBJ2-5; 10 bases are shared with TRBD1. CDR1 is SGHVS, CDR2 FQNEAQ, per germline. The CDR3 sequence is 15 residues long. DNA for the CDR3: TGTGCCAACAGCTCCGACAGGGGGCGAAGAGAGACCCAGTACTTC. Amino acids: CANSSDRGRRETQYF.

This clone turned up a few times. V is TRBV4-1 and J is TRBJ1-4; possibly TRBD1 for D (6 bases). The CDR3 totals 14 residues. The germline V gene encodes CDR1 MGHRA and CDR2 YSYEKL. The V end was cut by 2 bases, the J end by 7 bases, with 11 bases between. CDR3 region: CASSQQGWAEKLFF. In nucleotides, the CDR3 is TGCGCCAGCAGCCAACAGGGGTGGGCTGAAAAACTGTTTTTT.

This chain uses TRBV30 with TRBJ1-2; D is unclear. CDR1 and CDR2 (germline): GTSNPN, SVGIG (reference sequence). The CDR3 runs 11 residues. Between the trimmed V and J ends, which lost 3 bases and 5 bases, there was a span of 7 bases. This CDR3 is CAWSAIYGYTF. CDR3 in DNA: TGTGCCTGGAGCGCAATATATGGCTACACCTTC.

This clone was observed a few times. This CDR3 is CASKGSGTGETQYF. The CDR3 DNA reads TGTGCCAGCAAAGGCTCCGGTACGGGGGAGACCCAGTACTTC. The J gene is TRBJ2-5, the V gene TRBV9, with D perhaps matching TRBD2 (5 bases). Per germline, CDR1 SGDLS and CDR2 YYNGEE. This CDR3 has 14 amino acids. V dropped 6 bases and J dropped 5 bases, with 17 bases sitting between them. The entire variable domain, with the rest obtained from reference TRBV9 and TRBJ2-5, is as follows: DSGVTQTPKHLITATGQRVTLRCSPRSGDLSVYWYQQSLDQGLQFLIQYYNGEERAKGNILERFSAQQFPDLHSELNLSSLELGDSALYFCASKGSGTGETQYFGPGTRLLVL.

The chain recombines TRBV21-1 with TRBJ2-7. TRBV21-1 is annotated as a pseudogene. The CDR3 has 15 amino acids. The CDR3 here is CASSTARTEPYEQYF. The CDR3 coding sequence is TGTGCCAGCAGCACTGCCCGGACGGAGCCCTACGAGCAGTACTTC.

The rearrangement links TRBV27 to TRBJ2-7; no definite D call. The CDR3 has 11 residues. Trimming left V 5 bases short and J 0 bases short, with 2 bases between. Germline lookup yields CDR1 MNHEY and CDR2 SMNVEV (reference sequence). The DNA for the CDR3 is TGTGCCAGCAGTCCCTCCTACGAGCAGTACTTC. It codes for CASSPSYEQYF.

The chain recombines TRBV11-2 with TRBJ1-5; no definite D call. Trimming took off 1 base at V and 6 bases at J, with 16 bases between the two ends. This CDR3 has 16 amino acids. Germline values: CDR1 SGHAT, CDR2 FQNNGV. CDR3 nucleotide sequence: TGTGCCAGCAGCTTAGTTCGGGGTCAGTTGAGTCAGCCCCAGCATTTT. Its translation: CASSLVRGQLSQPQHF.

The rearrangement joins TRBV28 to TRBJ2-7, with D tentatively TRBD1 or TRBD2 (5 bases each). Germline CDR1 is MDHEN and CDR2 is SYDVKM. The CDR3 has 12 residues. V dropped 5 bases and J dropped 3 bases, with 8 bases sitting between them. Here the CDR3 DNA reads TGTGCCAGCAGTGGGACGGTCTACGAGCAGTACTTC. Amino acids: CASSGTVYEQYF.